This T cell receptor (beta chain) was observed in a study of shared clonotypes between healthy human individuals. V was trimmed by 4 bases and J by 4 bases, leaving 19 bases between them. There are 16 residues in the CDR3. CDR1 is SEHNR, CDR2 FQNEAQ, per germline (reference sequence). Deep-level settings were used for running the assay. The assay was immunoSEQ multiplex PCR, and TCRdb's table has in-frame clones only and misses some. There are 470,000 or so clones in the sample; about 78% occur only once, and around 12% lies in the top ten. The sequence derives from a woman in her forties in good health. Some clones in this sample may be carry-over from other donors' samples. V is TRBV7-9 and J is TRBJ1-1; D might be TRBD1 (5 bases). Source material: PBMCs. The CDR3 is CASSSFVGAVGTEAFF. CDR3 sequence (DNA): TGTGCCAGCAGCTCCTTTGTTGGGGCAGTCGGCACTGAAGCTTTCTTT. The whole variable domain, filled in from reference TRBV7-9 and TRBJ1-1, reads DTGVSQNPRHKITKRGQNVTFRCDPISEHNRLYWYRQTLGQGPEFLTYFQNEAQLEKSRLLSDRFSAERPKGSFSTLEIQRTEQGDSAMYLCASSSFVGAVGTEAFFGQGTRLTVV.